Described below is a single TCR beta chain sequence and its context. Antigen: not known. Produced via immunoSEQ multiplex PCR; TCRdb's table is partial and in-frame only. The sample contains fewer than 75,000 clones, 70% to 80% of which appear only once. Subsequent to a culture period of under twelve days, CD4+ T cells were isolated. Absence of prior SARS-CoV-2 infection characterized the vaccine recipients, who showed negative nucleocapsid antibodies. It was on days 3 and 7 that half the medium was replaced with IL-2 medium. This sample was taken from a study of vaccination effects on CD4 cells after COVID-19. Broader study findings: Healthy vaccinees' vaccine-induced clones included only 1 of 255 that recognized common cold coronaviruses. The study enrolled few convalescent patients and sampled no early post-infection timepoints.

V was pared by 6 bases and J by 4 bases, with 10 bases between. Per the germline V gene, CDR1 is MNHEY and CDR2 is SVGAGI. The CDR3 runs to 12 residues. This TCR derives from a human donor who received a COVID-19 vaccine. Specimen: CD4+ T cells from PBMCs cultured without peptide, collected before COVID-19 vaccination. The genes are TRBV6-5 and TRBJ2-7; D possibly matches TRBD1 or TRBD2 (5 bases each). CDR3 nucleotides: TGTGCCAGCAGCGAGGGGCTGTACGAGCAGTACGTC. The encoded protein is CASSEGLYEQYV.